This entry concerns a single T cell receptor beta chain. Antigen: not known. The CDR3 length is 17 residues. Germline-derived CDR1 and CDR2 are SGHRS and YFSETQ. Trimming took 3 bases from V and 2 from J, leaving 18 bases between them. Sequencing used immunoSEQ multiplex PCR; TCRdb keeps in-frame clones, though not all of them. Here the sample spans 120,000 to 150,000 clones, about 91% being singletons. These data are taken from a study of T cell responses to AZD1222 COVID-19 vaccine. Study as a whole: Pooling of second doses given at about 4 or about 12 weeks was done. Study-level points and caveats: Seropositive AZD1222 recipients at baseline numbered only five to seven.

The clonotype comes from an adult in good health. The J gene is TRBJ2-1, the V gene TRBV5-1, with D perhaps TRBD1 or TRBD2 (5 bases each). Sequenced here: peripheral blood, sampled on day 0 of AZD1222 vaccination. CDR3 DNA sequence: TGCGCCAGCAGCTGGGGGTTCCGGGCCCTACCCTACAATGAGCAGTTCTTC. This codes for CASSWGFRALPYNEQFF.